Given below is one T cell receptor beta chain in context. Its antigen is undetermined. These data come from a study of cytomegalovirus exposure and HLA in healthy donors. Whole-study results and caveats: Accounts indicate the classifier identified cytomegalovirus status with strong specificity and sensitivity. In vitro assays verified that three CMV-associated chains recognized CMV antigens specifically. TCR beta chains numbering more than 150 were designated cytomegalovirus-associated.

The donors were members of the approximately 130-subject validation cohort (separate from the approximately 650-subject first cohort). J gave up 7 bases and V 2 bases, and 7 bases lay outside the gene matches. The CDR3 is 16 residues long. CDR1 is MDHEN, CDR2 SYDVKM, per germline. Profiling relied on immunoSEQ multiplex PCR, and the TCRdb table lists in-frame clones only, not all of them. The sample has some 170,000 clones, about 89% seen once. The source is a man in his late teens or twenties in good health and CMV-seropositive. The rearrangement uses TRBV28 and TRBJ2-3; 12 bases fit TRBD2. Source material: PBMCs. The CDR3 DNA follows: TGTGCCAGCAGTTTAATGACTAGCGGGAGAGGTAATACGCAGTATTTT. Its protein is CASSLMTSGRGNTQYF.